The 9 T cell receptor beta chains below were found in one sample sequenced in a study of shared clonotypes between healthy human individuals. Sequencing was performed with immunoSEQ multiplex PCR; in TCRdb, only in-frame clones are kept and a portion is missing. The sample gives 1.5 million to 1.9 million clones, approximately 98% of which show up once; roughly 0.42% is in the top ten. Material: naive CD4+ T cells sorted from blood. The subset denotes: CD45RA+ positively selected. These TCRs come from a man under 40 in good health.

The rearrangement links TRBV18 to TRBJ2-3; 11 positions agree with TRBD2. This CDR3 has 16 amino acids. Unmatched junction bases numbered 5, after V lost 5 bases and J lost 1 base. Germline loops: CDR1 KGHSH, CDR2 LQKENI. The CDR3 sequence is CASSSQTSGGTDTQYF. Written as DNA, the CDR3 is TGTGCCAGCTCATCCCAGACTAGCGGGGGCACAGATACGCAGTATTTT.

Comment on this clone: The sample has other DNA sequences that encode this CDR3 too. The chain employs TRBV10-1 and TRBJ1-2; no clear D gene. V was shortened by 3 bases and J by 2 bases, with 7 bases between the two germline ends. The CDR3 totals 13 residues. Germline CDR1 reads WNHNN; CDR2 reads SYGVQD (reference sequence). This chain's CDR3 is CASSEGRNYGYTF. The CDR3 DNA reads as TGCGCCAGCAGTGAAGGTCGGAACTATGGCTACACCTTC.

The V gene is TRBV5-6, the J gene TRBJ1-2; D call uncertain. Trimming cost V 1 base and J 8 bases, with 9 bases left between them. Germline CDR1 reads SGHDT; CDR2 reads YYEEEE. CDR3 length: 12 amino acids. The CDR3 spells CASSLSVLGYTF. The CDR3 DNA follows: TGTGCCAGCAGCTTGAGTGTTCTAGGCTACACCTTC.

The chain couples TRBV28 to TRBJ2-3; D may match TRBD1 or TRBD2 (5 bases each). V was clipped by 1 base and J by 0 bases, with 8 bases between them. This CDR3 region has 15 residues. In germline, CDR1 is MDHEN, CDR2 SYDVKM. CDR3 coding DNA: TGTGCCAGCAGTTTATCAGGGAGTAGCACAGATACGCAGTATTTT. Its protein product is CASSLSGSSTDTQYF.

The chain uses TRBV5-1 and TRBJ2-7; either TRBD1 or TRBD2 may supply D (5 bases each). V dropped 6 bases and J dropped 2 bases, with 15 bases sitting between them. The CDR3 extends over 14 amino acids. Germline V gene data show CDR1 as SGHRS and CDR2 as YFSETQ. The CDR3 DNA follows: TGCGCCAGCACCAAGGGACCCGATACCTACGAGCAGTACTTC. Its translation: CASTKGPDTYEQYF.

The V call is TRBV29-1, the J call TRBJ2-1; D is perhaps TRBD1 (6 bases). This CDR3 comprises 13 residues. CDR1 and CDR2 from the germline V gene are SQVTM and ANQGSEA. Trimming took off 7 bases at V and 4 bases at J, with 14 bases between the two ends. CDR3 nucleotides: TGCAGCGCCCAGGACAGACCTTACAATGAGCAGTTCTTC. It specifies CSAQDRPYNEQFF.

As regards this clone: Within the sample, other DNA sequences also encode this same CDR3. The CDR3 sequence is CASSLPGADTQYF. CDR3 nucleotide sequence: TGTGCCAGCAGCTTACCAGGGGCAGATACGCAGTATTTT. The J gene is TRBJ2-3, the V gene TRBV5-4, with D possibly being TRBD1 (6 bases). There are 13 residues in the CDR3. V lost 2 bases to trimming and J lost 4 bases, with 8 bases between them. Germline V gives CDR1 SGHNT, CDR2 YYREEE (reference sequence).

V gene TRBV28 combines with J gene TRBJ2-7; the D is unclear. V was trimmed by 4 bases and J by 7 bases, leaving 8 bases between them. Germline CDR1 is MDHEN and CDR2 is SYDVKM. This CDR3 contains 11 residues. Here the CDR3 reads CASSWAEEQYF. Here the CDR3 DNA reads TGTGCCAGCAGTTGGGCTGAAGAGCAGTACTTC.

This chain joins TRBV6-5 and TRBJ2-5; 9 nucleotides align to TRBD2. This CDR3 has 15 residues. Germline V gene lookup returns CDR1 MNHEY and CDR2 SVGAGI. The J segment lost 5 bases and the V segment lost 2 bases, leaving 6 bases of the junction unmatched. The CDR3 sequence: CASSYGVAGAETQYF. CDR3 in DNA: TGTGCCAGCAGTTACGGAGTAGCGGGAGCGGAGACCCAGTACTTC.